This T cell receptor beta chain was identified in a study of multiple sclerosis patients with progressive multifocal leukoencephalopathy. Whole-study findings and limits: The findings' link to JC virus versus immunocompromise remained uncertain.

Described time point: 5 to 6 months of natalizumab therapy. At 6 months of natalizumab came T1, and at 12 months came T2. Comment on this clone: Its antigen is unidentified.

Looked up from germline, CDR1 is SNHLY and CDR2 is FYNNEI. Trimming shortened V by 0 bases and J by 4 bases, and 10 bases separated the two germline ends. The CDR3 runs 15 residues. Sequenced by immunoSEQ multiplex PCR; TCRdb stores in-frame clones only, minus some. The sample carries about 30,000 clones, around 92% recorded once. The input for sequencing was PBMCs, taken from a patient treated with natalizumab. The clonotype originates from a human donor with multiple sclerosis. This rearrangement joins TRBV2 to TRBJ1-3; D not certain. The CDR3 region has the DNA TGTGCCAGCAGTGAAGCGGGCGTCCGGGGAAACACCATATATTTT. This translates into CASSEAGVRGNTIYF. Drawing the rest from reference TRBV2 and TRBJ1-3, the complete variable domain is EPEVTQTPSHQVTQMGQEVILRCVPISNHLYFYWYRQILGQKVEFLVSFYNNEISEKSEIFDDQFSVERPDGSNFTLKIRSTKLEDSAMYFCASSEAGVRGNTIYFGEGSWLTVV.